A single sample gave rise to the 10 T cell receptor beta chains below, sequenced in a study of CD4 T cells in relation to SARS-CoV-2 and coronaviruses. CD4+ T cells from unexposed donors were obtained before the COVID-19 pandemic (2011-2018). After approximately 10 days of culture, CD4+ T cells were isolated. For these TCRs, the target antigens are not known. Sequenced by immunoSEQ multiplex PCR; TCRdb stores in-frame clones only, minus some. The sample holds tens of thousands of clones; approximately 80% are singletons and the top ten take 20% to 25%. Sequencing used CD4+ T cells from PBMCs, cultured in vitro. The receptors were sampled from a human donor in good health.

V and J are TRBV25-1 and TRBJ1-2; weak D call: TRBD1 (5 bases). This CDR3 contains 15 residues. V was cut by 3 bases and J by 3 bases, with 14 bases left in between. Germline assignment: CDR1 MGHDK and CDR2 SYGVNS. The CDR3 DNA follows: TGTGCCAGCAGTGACATCAGGGCCGGGGACTATGGCTACACCTTC. This sequence encodes CASSDIRAGDYGYTF.

The chain couples TRBV4-2 to TRBJ2-7, with TRBD1 matching 7 bases. J gave up 6 bases and V 4 bases, and 9 bases lay outside the gene matches. The CDR3 covers 14 residues. Germline V gives CDR1 LGHNA, CDR2 YNFKEQ. As DNA, the CDR3 is TGTGCCAGCAGCCCCGGGACAGCGCGGATCGAGCAGTACTTC. This sequence encodes CASSPGTARIEQYF.

This clone came up a few times. The chain has TRBV10-3 and TRBJ1-3, with D possibly matching TRBD1 (5 bases). The V gene's germline CDR1 is ENHRY and CDR2 SYGVKD. The CDR3 covers 14 residues. Trimming took off 6 bases at V and 0 bases at J, with 9 bases between the two ends. The DNA of the CDR3 is TGTGCCATCAGGGGGGACGTCTCTGGAAACACCATATATTTT. Amino acid sequence: CAIRGDVSGNTIYF.

This clone is a singleton in its sample. CDR3 DNA sequence: TGCGCCAGCGGCACAGGAGACGCAACTAATGAAAAACTGTTTTTT. Translated, it gives CASGTGDATNEKLFF. V gene TRBV10-1 combines with J gene TRBJ1-4, with D possibly being TRBD1 (5 bases). Germline V CDR1 and CDR2: WNHNN, SYGVQD (reference sequence). The CDR3 has 15 amino acids. The V and J ends lost 8 bases and 0 bases respectively, with 13 bases between them.

The rearrangement joins TRBV11-2 to TRBJ2-3; no definite D call. The V and J ends lost 1 base and 2 bases respectively, with 7 bases between them. This CDR3 spans 14 amino acids. CDR1 is SGHAT, CDR2 FQNNGV, per germline. The CDR3 loop is CASSLGANTDTQYF. Here the CDR3 DNA reads TGTGCCAGCAGCTTAGGGGCCAACACAGATACGCAGTATTTT.

Only a few counts were recorded for this clone. The chain uses TRBV5-1 and TRBJ2-6; TRBD1 might be the D (6 bases). CDR1 and CDR2 from the germline V gene are SGHRS and YFSETQ. V dropped 2 bases and J dropped 0 bases, with 15 bases sitting between them. The CDR3 covers 18 residues. The CDR3: CASSLNRVLSSGANVLTF. The CDR3 DNA reads as TGCGCCAGCAGCTTAAACAGGGTATTGAGCTCTGGGGCCAACGTCCTGACTTTC.

This clone has just a few counts. This chain connects TRBV5-7 to TRBJ2-1; D is ambiguous. TRBV5-7 is an open reading frame, and its role is uncertain. With 4 bases removed from V and 10 bases from J, the gap between germline ends came to 12 bases. The CDR3 has 12 residues. CDR3 sequence reads: CASSPPREEQFF. As DNA, the CDR3 is TGTGCCAGCAGCCCGCCCCGAGAAGAGCAGTTCTTC.

The chain joins TRBV4-3 to TRBJ2-1; 9 bases are shared with TRBD2. Germline CDR1 reads LGHNA; CDR2 reads YSLEER. V lost 0 bases to trimming and J lost 6 bases; unmatched junction nucleotides: 6. The CDR3 has 16 amino acids. The CDR3 loop is CASSQDLGLALNEQFF. The CDR3 coding sequence is TGCGCCAGCAGCCAAGATCTGGGACTAGCCCTCAATGAGCAGTTCTTC.

The rearrangement links TRBV30 to TRBJ1-2, with TRBD1 matching 8 bases. Germline CDR1 GTSNPN, CDR2 SVGIG (reference sequence). The CDR3 contains 13 residues. J was trimmed by 5 bases and V by 2 bases; bases with no gene match: 4. CDR3 sequence: CAWSRDRTYGYTF. DNA for the CDR3: TGTGCCTGGAGTAGGGACAGGACTTATGGCTACACCTTC. The full variable domain, its missing parts supplied by reference TRBV30 and TRBJ1-2, is SQTIHQWPATLVQPVGSPLSLECTVEGTSNPNLYWYRQAAGRGLQLLFYSVGIGQISSEVPQNLSASRPQDRQFILSSKKLLLSDSGFYLCAWSRDRTYGYTFGSGTRLTVV.

The chain employs TRBV30 and TRBJ2-1; TRBD1 is a possible D gene (6 bases). The ends were cut back, 6 bases at V and 0 bases at J, with 9 bases in the middle. The CDR3 runs to 13 residues. Germline CDR1 reads GTSNPN; CDR2 reads SVGIG (reference sequence). The CDR3 DNA is TGTGCCTGCCAGGACAGCTCCTACAATGAGCAGTTCTTC. Translating gives CACQDSSYNEQFF.